The entry below describes one TCR beta chain. Its cognate antigen is unknown. The source of the sample is a study of OX40 agonist ivuxolimab in advanced cancers. Study details: Each patient was given ivuxolimab into a vein every 2 weeks, at 0.01 to 10 mg/kg.

Notes on the study in general: Partial responders at 0.1-3.0 mg/kg showed near-lowest clonal expansion.

Clones were sequenced by immunoSEQ multiplex PCR, and TCRdb holds only the in-frame ones, with some missing. The sample lists some 87,000 clones; approximately 93% were seen once. The receptor was derived from an adult with an advanced solid tumor such as melanoma, head and neck, liver or kidney cancer. The material was CD4+ or CD8+ T cells sorted from blood, obtained in a trial of the OX40 agonist ivuxolimab.

CDR3 sequence reads: CASSFVDYASDTQYF. The CDR3 region has the DNA TGTGCCAGCAGCTTCGTTGACTATGCCTCAGATACGCAGTATTTT. J is TRBJ2-3 and V is TRBV7-8, with D possibly TRBD2 on 5 matching bases. Germline loops: CDR1 SGHVS, CDR2 FQNEAQ. This CDR3 has 15 amino acids. V was clipped by 3 bases and J by 4 bases, with 14 bases between them.